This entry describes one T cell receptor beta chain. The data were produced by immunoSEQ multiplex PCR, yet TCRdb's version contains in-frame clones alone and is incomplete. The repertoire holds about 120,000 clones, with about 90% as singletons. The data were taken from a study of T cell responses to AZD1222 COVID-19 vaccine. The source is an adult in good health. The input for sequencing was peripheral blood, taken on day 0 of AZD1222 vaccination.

CDR3 coding DNA: TGCAGCGTTGAAATGTCAGGGATGTTCGAGCAGTACTTC. Translating it yields CSVEMSGMFEQYF. The chain recombines TRBV29-1 with TRBJ2-7, with D perhaps TRBD1 (5 bases). This CDR3 is 13 amino acids long. CDR1 SQVTM and CDR2 ANQGSEA come from the germline V gene. V lost 2 bases and J 6 bases, leaving 14 bases between the germline ends.